Listed below are T cell receptor beta chains from one sample, sequenced in a study of spatial heterogeneity in lung cancer. TCRdb re-called the 5' RACE reads with MiXCR, one entry per CDR3 protein. This sample has about 85,000 distinct CDR3 sequences, with approximately 20% found just once. The sample here was PBMCs, taken at surgery. These receptors originate from a male donor with early-stage non-small cell lung cancer. CDR3s include the opening cysteine and the closing phenylalanine or tryptophan. The D gene is left open where the match is weak. Clone size is not always given. Where it is, it says once, few, many or a class for expanded clones.

size: many; D: -; J: TRBJ2-3; V: TRBV29-1; CDR3: CSAGPGGTDTQYF; DNA: TGCAGCGCTGGGCCAGGGGGGACAGATACGCAGTATTTT
size: few; D: TRBD1; J: TRBJ1-1; V: TRBV9; CDR3: CASSAGTGNTEAFF; DNA: TGTGCCAGCAGCGCGGGGACAGGGAACACTGAAGCTTTCTTT
size: few; D: -; J: TRBJ2-7; V: TRBV2; CDR3: CASNLDSYEQYF; DNA: TGTGCCAGCAACCTGGACAGCTACGAGCAGTACTTC
size: few; D: TRBD2; J: TRBJ2-1; V: TRBV7-9; CDR3: CASSLVAGDYNEQFF; DNA: TGTGCCAGCAGCTTAGTTGCGGGGGACTACAATGAGCAGTTCTTC
size: -; D: TRBD2; J: TRBJ2-1; V: TRBV24-1; CDR3: CATSATTSGLLNEQFF; DNA: TGTGCCACCAGTGCTACTACTAGCGGTCTTCTTAATGAGCAGTTCTTC
size: many; D: TRBD1; J: TRBJ2-4; V: TRBV28; CDR3: CASSLSSDRGGIQYF; DNA: TGTGCCAGCAGTTTATCCTCGGACAGGGGTGGAATTCAGTACTTC
size: few; D: -; J: TRBJ2-3; V: TRBV7-2; CDR3: CASRRNYRTDTQYF; DNA: TGTGCCAGCAGACGCAACTACCGCACAGATACGCAGTATTTT
size: -; D: -; J: TRBJ1-1; V: TRBV6-2/TRBV6-3; CDR3: CASRKQGFTEAFF; DNA: TGTGCCAGCAGGAAACAGGGATTCACTGAAGCTTTCTTT
size: few; D: -; J: TRBJ1-1; V: TRBV5-1; CDR3: CASSLGAGGGTNTEAFF; DNA: TGCGCCAGCAGCTTGGGTGCTGGGGGCGGGACGAACACTGAAGCTTTCTTT
size: many; D: -; J: TRBJ2-7; V: TRBV6-5; CDR3: CASSYDAGRFHEQYF; DNA: TGTGCCAGCAGTTACGACGCTGGAAGGTTCCACGAGCAGTACTTC
size: few; D: TRBD1; J: TRBJ1-2; V: TRBV10-3; CDR3: CAITEAGQGYQSF; DNA: TGTGCCATCACCGAGGCGGGACAGGGCTACCAAAGCTTC
size: -; D: -; J: TRBJ1-1; V: TRBV29-1; CDR3: CSASWGGTEAFF; DNA: TGCAGCGCCTCCTGGGGGGGCACTGAAGCTTTCTTT
size: -; D: -; J: TRBJ1-1; V: TRBV3-1; CDR3: CASSQGGAGNTEAFF; DNA: TGTGCCAGCAGCCAAGGGGGGGCAGGGAACACTGAAGCTTTCTTT
size: many; D: -; J: TRBJ2-7; V: TRBV5-6; CDR3: CASSLQDSYEQYF; DNA: TGTGCCAGCAGCTTACAGGATTCCTACGAGCAGTACTTC
size: -; D: TRBD2; J: TRBJ2-3; V: TRBV27; CDR3: CASSLGGRGPDTQYF; DNA: TGTGCCAGCAGTTTGGGCGGGAGGGGGCCAGATACGCAGTATTTT
size: -; D: -; J: TRBJ1-1; V: TRBV4-1; CDR3: CASSQVSGQSEAFF; DNA: TGCGCCAGCAGCCAAGTCAGTGGACAGTCGGAAGCTTTCTTT
size: many; D: TRBD1; J: TRBJ1-1; V: TRBV27; CDR3: CASSLRTGPNTEAFF; DNA: TGTGCCAGCAGTTTACGGACAGGGCCTAACACTGAAGCTTTCTTT
size: few; D: -; J: TRBJ2-1; V: TRBV7-2; CDR3: CASSPTENEQFF; DNA: TGTGCCAGCAGTCCGACAGAAAATGAGCAGTTCTTC
size: few; D: -; J: TRBJ2-5; V: TRBV21-1; CDR3: CASSNDPACLSQETQYF; DNA: TGTGCCAGCAGCAATGATCCAGCGTGCCTTTCCCAAGAGACCCAGTACTTC
size: few; D: -; J: TRBJ1-1; V: TRBV4-3; CDR3: CASSQAQGTTEAFF; DNA: TGCGCCAGCAGCCAAGCCCAGGGGACCACTGAAGCTTTCTTT
size: -; D: -; J: TRBJ2-1; V: TRBV6-7; CDR3: CASSFLREQFF; DNA: TGTGCCAGCAGTTTCCTTCGGGAGCAGTTCTTC
size: many; D: TRBD1; J: TRBJ1-5; V: TRBV3-1; CDR3: CASSQRTGGGQPQHF; DNA: TGTGCCAGCAGCCAACGGACAGGGGGCGGTCAGCCCCAGCATTTT
size: few; D: TRBD2; J: TRBJ2-1; V: TRBV9; CDR3: CASSVALGLAVNEQFF; DNA: TGTGCCAGCAGCGTAGCTTTGGGACTAGCAGTCAATGAGCAGTTCTTC
size: few; D: -; J: TRBJ2-7; V: TRBV11-1; CDR3: CASSEGTGLMEYF; DNA: TGTGCCAGCAGCGAAGGGACCGGACTGATGGAGTACTTC
size: few; D: TRBD1; J: TRBJ1-1; V: TRBV3-1; CDR3: CASSRTGGMNTEAFF; DNA: TGTGCCAGCAGCCGGACAGGGGGCATGAACACTGAAGCTTTCTTT
size: -; D: -; J: TRBJ1-4; V: TRBV7-8; CDR3: CASSFSAGSNEKLFF; DNA: TGTGCCAGCAGCTTTTCGGCCGGGTCTAATGAAAAACTGTTTTTT
size: few; D: -; J: TRBJ2-5; V: TRBV21-1; CDR3: CASSNGSVGGLSQETQYF; DNA: TGTGCCAGCAGCAATGGGTCTGTGGGGGGCTTGAGCCAAGAGACCCAGTACTTC
size: few; D: TRBD2; J: TRBJ2-2; V: TRBV6-2/TRBV6-3; CDR3: CASSYSPSGTGELFF; DNA: TGTGCCAGCAGTTACTCCCCTAGCGGCACCGGGGAGCTGTTTTTT
size: -; D: TRBD2; J: TRBJ2-1; V: TRBV7-9; CDR3: CASSLPAISGDNEQFF; DNA: TGTGCCAGCAGCCTTCCGGCGATTAGCGGGGACAATGAGCAGTTCTTC
size: few; D: -; J: TRBJ2-7; V: TRBV6-2/TRBV6-3; CDR3: CASRDAGLPAYEQYF; DNA: TGTGCCAGCAGAGACGCGGGACTCCCCGCCTACGAGCAGTACTTC
size: many; D: -; J: TRBJ1-1; V: TRBV9; CDR3: CASSVEDTEAFF; DNA: TGTGCCAGCAGCGTAGAGGACACTGAAGCTTTCTTT
size: few; D: TRBD1; J: TRBJ1-4; V: TRBV2; CDR3: CASTTQGGDEKLFF; DNA: TGTGCCAGCACCACACAGGGGGGGGATGAAAAACTGTTTTTT